This record covers a single T cell receptor (beta chain). This sample is drawn from a study of blood T cell repertoires in COVID-19. About the research overall: Researchers got acute and convalescent COVID-19 samples from the United States, Italy and Spain. In each case, the material was cDNA or gDNA derived from T cells, B-cell-depleted T cells, or PBMCs.

The germline V gene has CDR1 MDHEN and CDR2 SYDVKM. The CDR3 extends over 14 amino acids. V was cut by 2 bases and J by 1 base, with 8 bases left in between. Original handling: Counts of nucleated cells, estimated from reference gene primer amplification, were obtained. Assay used: immunoSEQ multiplex PCR; TCRdb lists only in-frame clones, some missing. That table is the source of V, J and clone size, and D and trimming were worked out from the DNA. This sample has 200,000 or so clones; about 90% occur once, and the top ten carry 1.5% to 2%. The sample consisted of peripheral blood. This TCR was sampled from a man aged 40-49 years with active or convalescent COVID-19. The genes are TRBV28 and TRBJ1-1; D unclear. CDR3 coding DNA: TGTGCCAGCAGTTTAGGACTGAGGAACACTGAAGCTTTCTTT. Amino acid sequence: CASSLGLRNTEAFF.